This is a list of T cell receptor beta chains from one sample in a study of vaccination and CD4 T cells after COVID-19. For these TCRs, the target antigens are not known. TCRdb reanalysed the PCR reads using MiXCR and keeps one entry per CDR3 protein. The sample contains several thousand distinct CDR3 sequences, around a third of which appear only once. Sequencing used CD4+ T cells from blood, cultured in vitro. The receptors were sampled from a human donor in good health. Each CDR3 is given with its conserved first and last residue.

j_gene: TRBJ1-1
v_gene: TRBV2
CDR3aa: CASGQTRMNTEAFF

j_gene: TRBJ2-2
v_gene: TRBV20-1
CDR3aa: CSARDTHTGELFF

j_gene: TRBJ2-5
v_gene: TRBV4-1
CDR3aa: CASSQEGDGETQYF

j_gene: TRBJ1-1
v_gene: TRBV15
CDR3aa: CATSRERWTNTEAFF

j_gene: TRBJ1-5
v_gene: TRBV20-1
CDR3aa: CSARDQLEPQHF

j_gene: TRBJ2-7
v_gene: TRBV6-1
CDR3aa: CASSKDRGRAYYEQYF

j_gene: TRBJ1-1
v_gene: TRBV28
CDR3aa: CASRTSGRTSPVNTEAFF

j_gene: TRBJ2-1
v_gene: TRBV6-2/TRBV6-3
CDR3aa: CASSSTSGRAKSSYNEQFF

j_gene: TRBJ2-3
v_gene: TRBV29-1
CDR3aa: CSVSAGTQYF

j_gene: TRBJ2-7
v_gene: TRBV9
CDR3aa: CASSVEGQGAREQYF

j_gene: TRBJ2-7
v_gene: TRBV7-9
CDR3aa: CASISWDAEGEQYF

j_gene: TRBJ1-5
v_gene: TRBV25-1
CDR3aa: CASSDKTGTGGAQHF

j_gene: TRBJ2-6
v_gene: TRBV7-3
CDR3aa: CASSLAGTGGSGANVLTF

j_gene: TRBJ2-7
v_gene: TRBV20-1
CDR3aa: CSASKKGLVGEQYF

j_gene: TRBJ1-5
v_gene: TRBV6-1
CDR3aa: CASSEALGRVSNQPQHF

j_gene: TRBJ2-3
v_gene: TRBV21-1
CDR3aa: CASSKAEPRTGKADTQYF

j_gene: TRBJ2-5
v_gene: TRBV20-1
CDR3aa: CSYSGERETQYF

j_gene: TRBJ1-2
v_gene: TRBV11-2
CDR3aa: CASSLGQGSGYTF

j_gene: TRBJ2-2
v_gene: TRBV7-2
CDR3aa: CASSPWFPGPTGELFF

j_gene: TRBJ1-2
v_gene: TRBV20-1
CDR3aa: CSARDPGQGGGYTF

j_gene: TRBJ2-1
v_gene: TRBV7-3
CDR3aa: CASSLAHGNEQFF

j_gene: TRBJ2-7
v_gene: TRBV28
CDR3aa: CASSLDIRPTWEQYF

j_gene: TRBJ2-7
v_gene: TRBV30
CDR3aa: CAWSPTDIDEQYF

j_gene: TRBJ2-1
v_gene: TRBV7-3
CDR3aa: CASSLFSGTINEQFF

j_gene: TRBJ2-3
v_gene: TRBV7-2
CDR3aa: CASSLLAGGSTDTQYF

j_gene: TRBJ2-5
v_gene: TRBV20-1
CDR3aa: CSASQQETQYF

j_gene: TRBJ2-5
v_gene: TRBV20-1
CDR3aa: CSARDRRLGETQYF

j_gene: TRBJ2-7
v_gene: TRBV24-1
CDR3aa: CAKGQDDYEQYF

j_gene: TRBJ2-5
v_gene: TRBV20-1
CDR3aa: CSASDSGTEETQYF

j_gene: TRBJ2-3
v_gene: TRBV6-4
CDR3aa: CASSLAGGLQYF

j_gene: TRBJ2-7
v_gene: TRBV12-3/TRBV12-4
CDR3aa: CASSPKPPGDEQYF

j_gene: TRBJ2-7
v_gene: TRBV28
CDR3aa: CASNSWGREQYF

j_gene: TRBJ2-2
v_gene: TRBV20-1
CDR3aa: CSARPGLGTGELFF

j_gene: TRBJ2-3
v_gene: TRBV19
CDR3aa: CASSITLRGGSTDTQYF

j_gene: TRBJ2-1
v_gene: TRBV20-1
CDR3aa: CSAKGSASYNEQFF

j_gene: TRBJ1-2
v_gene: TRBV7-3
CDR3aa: CASSLIGSPIYGYTF

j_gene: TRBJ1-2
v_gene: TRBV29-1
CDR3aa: CSVHANYGYTF

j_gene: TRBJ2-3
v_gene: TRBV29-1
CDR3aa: CTIRANEDTQYF

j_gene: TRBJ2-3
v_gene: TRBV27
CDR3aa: CASRATWDRTDTQYF

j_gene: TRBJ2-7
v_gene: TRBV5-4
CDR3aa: CASSVGGTYEQYF

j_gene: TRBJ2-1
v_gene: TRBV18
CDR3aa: CASSPPLPSGSYNEQFF

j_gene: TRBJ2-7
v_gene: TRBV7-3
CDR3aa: CASSLKTESSYEQYF

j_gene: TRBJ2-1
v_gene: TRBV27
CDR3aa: CASSMGLAGGPKPYNEQFF

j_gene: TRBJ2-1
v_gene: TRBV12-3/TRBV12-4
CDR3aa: CTSSFVYFDEQFF

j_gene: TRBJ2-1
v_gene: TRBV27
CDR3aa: CAIAPSFGHEQFF

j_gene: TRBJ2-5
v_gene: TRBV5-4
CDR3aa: CASSLEAGGLETQYF

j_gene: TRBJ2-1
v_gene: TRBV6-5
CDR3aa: CASSYSALGQGMNEQFF

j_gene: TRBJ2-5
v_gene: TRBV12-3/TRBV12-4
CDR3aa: CASSLGSQETQYF

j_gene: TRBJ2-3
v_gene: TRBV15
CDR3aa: CATSREGLNTDTQYF

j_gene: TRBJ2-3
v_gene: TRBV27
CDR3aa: CASPRHPGTSGRATDTQYF

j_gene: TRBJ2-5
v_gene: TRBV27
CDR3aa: CASSLFAVGSQETQYF

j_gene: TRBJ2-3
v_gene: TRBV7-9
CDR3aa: CASSGTSGSTDTQYF

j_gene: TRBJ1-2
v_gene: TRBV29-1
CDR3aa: CSVLDSWFNYGYTF

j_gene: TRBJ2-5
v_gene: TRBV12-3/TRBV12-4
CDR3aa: CASSFLAAQETQYF